Below, one T cell receptor beta chain is given with its context. The source of the sample is a study of blood T cell repertoires in COVID-19. In the original workflow: Scientists estimated how many nucleated cells there were by amplifying reference gene primers. Clones were read by immunoSEQ multiplex PCR, and TCRdb kept only the in-frame ones, dropping some. That table gives V, J and clone size, and the DNA gave D and trimming. The sample consists of approximately 260,000 clones, approximately 84% of them appearing once. This CDR3 spans 15 amino acids. Germline V gene sequence: CDR1 WNHNN, CDR2 SYGVQD (reference sequence). V lost 2 bases to trimming and J lost 0 bases, with 9 bases between them.

Sequences were obtained from peripheral blood. The clonotype originates from a human donor in a cohort sampled during active COVID-19. The chain is built from TRBV10-1 and TRBJ2-3, with no clear D. This CDR3 is CASSELAVSTDTQYF. CDR3 DNA sequence: TGCGCCAGCAGTGAGCTGGCTGTGAGCACAGATACGCAGTATTTT.